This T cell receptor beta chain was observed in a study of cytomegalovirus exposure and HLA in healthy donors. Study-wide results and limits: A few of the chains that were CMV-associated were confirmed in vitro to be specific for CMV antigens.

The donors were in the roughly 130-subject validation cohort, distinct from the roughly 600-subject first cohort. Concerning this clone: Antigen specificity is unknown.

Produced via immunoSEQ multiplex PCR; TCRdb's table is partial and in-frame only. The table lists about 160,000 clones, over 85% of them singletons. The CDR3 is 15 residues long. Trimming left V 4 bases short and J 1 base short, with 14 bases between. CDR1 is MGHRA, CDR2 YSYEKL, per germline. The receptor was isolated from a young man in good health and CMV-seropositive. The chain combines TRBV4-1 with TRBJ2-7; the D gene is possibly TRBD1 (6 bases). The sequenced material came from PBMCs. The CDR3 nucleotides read TGCGCCAGCAGCCCCCGGGACATTGTGTCCTACGAGCAGTACTTC. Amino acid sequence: CASSPRDIVSYEQYF.